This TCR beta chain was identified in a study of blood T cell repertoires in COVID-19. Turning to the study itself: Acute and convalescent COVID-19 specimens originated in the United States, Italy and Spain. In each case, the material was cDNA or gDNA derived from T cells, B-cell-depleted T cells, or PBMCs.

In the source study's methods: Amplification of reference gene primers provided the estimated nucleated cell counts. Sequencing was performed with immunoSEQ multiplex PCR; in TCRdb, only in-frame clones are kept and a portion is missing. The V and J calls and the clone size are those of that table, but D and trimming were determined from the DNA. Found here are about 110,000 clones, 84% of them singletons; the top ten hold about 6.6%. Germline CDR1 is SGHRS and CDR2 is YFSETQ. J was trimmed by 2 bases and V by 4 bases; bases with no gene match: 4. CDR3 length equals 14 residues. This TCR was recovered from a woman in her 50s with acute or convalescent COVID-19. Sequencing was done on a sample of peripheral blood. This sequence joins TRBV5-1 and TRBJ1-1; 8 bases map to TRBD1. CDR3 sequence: CASSQGAGNTEAFF. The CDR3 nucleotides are TGCGCCAGCAGCCAGGGGGCTGGCAACACTGAAGCTTTCTTT.